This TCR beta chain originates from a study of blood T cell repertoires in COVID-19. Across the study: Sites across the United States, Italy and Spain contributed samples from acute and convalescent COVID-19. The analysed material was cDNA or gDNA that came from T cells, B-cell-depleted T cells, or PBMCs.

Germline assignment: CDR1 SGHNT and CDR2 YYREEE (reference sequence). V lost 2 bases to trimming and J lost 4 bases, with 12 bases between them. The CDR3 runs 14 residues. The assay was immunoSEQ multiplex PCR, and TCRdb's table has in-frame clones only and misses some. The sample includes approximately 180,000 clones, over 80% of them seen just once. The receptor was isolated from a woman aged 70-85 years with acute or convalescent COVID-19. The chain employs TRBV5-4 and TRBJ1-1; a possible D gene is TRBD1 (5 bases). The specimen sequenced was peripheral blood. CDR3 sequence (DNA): TGTGCCAGCAGCTTTAAGACAGCTTTCACTGAAGCTTTCTTT. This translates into CASSFKTAFTEAFF. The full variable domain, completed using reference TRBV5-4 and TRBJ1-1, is ETGVTQSPTHLIKTRGQQVTLRCSSQSGHNTVSWYQQALGQGPQFIFQYYREEENGRGNFPPRFSGLQFPNYSSELNVNALELDDSALYLCASSFKTAFTEAFFGQGTRLTVV.